This T cell receptor beta chain comes out of a study of regulatory T cells in long-lasting Graves disease. This sample's time point: persistent/refractory GD, antithyroid drugs over 5 years with positive TRAb. The TCR library used RNA extracted from PBMCs. Construction of TCR beta libraries relied on iRepertoire HTBI primers and on Arm-PCR targeting CDR3 regions. Via MiXCR, TCRdb re-called the multiplex PCR reads, giving one row per CDR3 protein. The table has over 250,000 distinct CDR3 sequences, 22% seen once. The CDR3 is made up of 16 amino acids. The V gene's germline CDR1 is DFQATT and CDR2 SNEGSKA (reference sequence). The V end was cut by 0 bases, the J end by 0 bases, with 11 bases between.

This sequence originates from a female donor with Graves disease. Sequenced material: peripheral blood mononuclear cells (PBMCs), taken when the disease was refractory, from a patient treated with antithyroid drugs. The chain is built from TRBV20-1 and TRBJ2-2, with a tentative D call TRBD1 (6 bases). The CDR3 reads CSARDNRAANTGELFF. The CDR3 coding sequence is TGCAGTGCTAGAGATAACAGGGCGGCGAACACCGGGGAGCTGTTTTTT.